Listed below are T cell receptor beta chains from one sample, sequenced in a study of tumor-infiltrating lymphocytes in primary liver carcinoma. TCRdb called the multiplex PCR reads again in MiXCR, with one record for every CDR3 protein. The data show around 47,000 distinct CDR3 sequences, approximately 70% seen once. What was sequenced was liver tumor tissue from sampling region 2. The receptors were sampled from a man aged 40-49 years with primary liver carcinoma and hepatitis B virus infection. The CDR3 runs from the conserved cysteine through the conserved F or W. The D gene is left open where the match is weak. Clone size is stated in some rows and not others, as once, few, many or a class when expanded.

>TRBJ2-7|TRBV6-2/TRBV6-3|.|.
TGTGCCAGCAGCTACACGACATACTACGAGCACTACTTC
CASSYTTYYEHYF
>TRBJ2-7|TRBV11-3|.|.
TGTGCCAGCGACCCTGGGGAAGGGGACTACGAGCAGTACTTC
CASDPGEGDYEQYF
>TRBJ2-3|TRBV10-2|.|.
TGCGCCAGCAATGAAAGAGTAGGGCCAGGTACGCAGTATTTT
CASNERVGPGTQYF
>TRBJ2-3|TRBV5-4|.|.
TGTACCAGTAGCTTGGGCGGGATGGGCACAGATACGCAGTATTTT
CTSSLGGMGTDTQYF
>TRBJ1-2|TRBV2|once|TRBD1
TGTGCCAGCATGGGACAGGGGCTCGATGGCTACACCTTC
CASMGQGLDGYTF
>TRBJ2-3|TRBV6-1|.|.
TGTGCCAGCAAGCCTAGTTCAGATACGCAGTATTTT
CASKPSSDTQYF
>TRBJ1-2|TRBV5-1|many|.
TGCGCCAGCAGCTTGGCGGCAGGGAAAGACGGCTACACCTTC
CASSLAAGKDGYTF
>TRBJ2-3|TRBV11-2|.|.
TGTGCCAGCAGCTTTGATCCGGGGGAGGCTAGCACAGATAGGCAGTATTTT
CASSFDPGEASTDRQYF
>TRBJ1-5|TRBV12-3/TRBV12-4|.|.
TGTGACAGCACGCGGGACACTGCAATAAATAAGCCCCAGCATTTT
CDSTRDTAINKPQHF
>TRBJ1-5|TRBV6-5|.|.
TGTGCAAGCAGTCACCGACTGAGCGCCGGTCCCCAGCATTTT
CASSHRLSAGPQHF
>TRBJ1-6|TRBV29-1|.|.
.
CRVGDGTNSPPHF
>TRBJ1-1|TRBV6-6|many|.
TGTGCCAGCAGTTACAGGCTCGTCAGCATGAACACTGAAGCTTTCTTT
CASSYRLVSMNTEAFF
>TRBJ2-5|TRBV28|.|.
TGTGTCAGCTCTTATTCTGGGGCCCCAGGGGCCCAGTACTTC
CVSSYSGAPGAQYF
>TRBJ2-3|TRBV6-5|.|.
TGTGCCAGCAAGCCAGGACTAACGGGGACAGATACGCAGTATTTT
CASKPGLTGTDTQYF
>TRBJ2-1|TRBV7-9|.|.
TGTGCCAGCAGTGACAATTTATCCGAAAGCAATGAGCAATTCTTC
CASSDNLSESNEQFF
>TRBJ1-2|TRBV29-1|.|TRBD1
TGCAGCGTGGCCATCCGCCTACAGGGGGCTTTTGGCTACACATTC
CSVAIRLQGAFGYTF
>TRBJ2-7|TRBV5-5|.|.
.
CASSWGSGSRGPYEHYF